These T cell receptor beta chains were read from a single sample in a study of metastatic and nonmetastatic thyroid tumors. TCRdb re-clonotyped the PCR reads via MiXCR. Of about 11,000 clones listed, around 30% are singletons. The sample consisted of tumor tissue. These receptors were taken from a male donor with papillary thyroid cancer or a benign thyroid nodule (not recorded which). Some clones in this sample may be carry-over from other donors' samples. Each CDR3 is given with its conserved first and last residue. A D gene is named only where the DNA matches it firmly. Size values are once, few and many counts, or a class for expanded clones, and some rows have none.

CASRSPGGSPLHF | TGCGCCAGCAGAAGCCCGGGGGGTTCACCCCTCCACTTT | TRBV4-1 | NA | TRBJ1-6 | many
CASSPRQVAWTGELFF | TGTGCCAGCAGCCCCAGACAGGTTGCATGGACCGGGGAGCTGTTTTTT | TRBV7-6 | NA | TRBJ2-2 | NA
CASSPRTGDPRYF | TGCGCCAGCAGCCCCAGGACAGGGGATCCGCGGTATTTT | TRBV4-1 | TRBD1 | TRBJ2-3 | few
CASTTYESETQYF | TGTGCCAGCACCACATATGAGTCAGAGACCCAGTACTTC | TRBV7-2 | NA | TRBJ2-5 | medium-sized
CASTLGNQPQHF | TGTGCCAGCACCTTAGGGAATCAGCCCCAGCATTTT | TRBV6-1 | NA | TRBJ1-5 | medium-sized
CAISPGQGFDEQYF | TGTGCCATCAGTCCGGGACAGGGGTTTGACGAGCAGTACTTC | TRBV10-3 | TRBD1 | TRBJ2-7 | few
CASSQDLRQNTGELFF | TGCGCCAGCAGCCAAGATCTGAGGCAGAACACCGGGGAGCTGTTTTTT | TRBV4-3 | NA | TRBJ2-2 | NA
CASTGTGLSCGELFF | TGTGCCTCAACCGGTACAGGGCTATCCTGCGGGGAGCTGTTTTTT | TRBV7-2 | NA | TRBJ2-2 | once
CASRTGGSETQYF | TGTGCCAGTCGGACAGGGGGCTCGGAGACCCAGTACTTC | TRBV19 | TRBD1 | TRBJ2-5 | many
CASSEMGEPYEQYF | TGCGCCAGCAGTGAGATGGGCGAACCCTACGAGCAGTACTTC | TRBV10-1 | NA | TRBJ2-7 | few
CASSPVGGTDTQYF | TGTGCCAGCAGCCCCGTGGGGGGGACAGATACGCAGTATTTT | TRBV11-3 | TRBD2 | TRBJ2-3 | few
CASSQMGDLSGNTIYF | TGCGCCAGCAGCCAGATGGGGGATCTCTCTGGAAACACCATATATTTT | TRBV4-1 | NA | TRBJ1-3 | many
CASSLAANTEAFF | TGTGCCAGCAGTTTAGCAGCGAACACTGAAGCTTTCTTT | TRBV28 | NA | TRBJ1-1 | few
CASSQDQHTGGDYYEQYF | TGCGCCAGCAGCCAAGATCAGCACACAGGGGGCGATTACTACGAGCAGTACTTC | TRBV4-1 | TRBD1 | TRBJ2-7 | NA
CASTPGTRSYNEQFF | TGTGCCAGCACCCCCGGGACCCGCTCCTACAATGAGCAGTTCTTC | TRBV28 | NA | TRBJ2-1 | NA
CAWRTGDNQPQHF | TGTGCCTGGAGGACAGGGGACAATCAGCCCCAGCATTTT | TRBV30 | TRBD1 | TRBJ1-5 | NA
CSATVSQDLGEQFF | TGCAGTGCCACCGTATCCCAGGACTTGGGTGAGCAGTTCTTC | TRBV20-1 | NA | TRBJ2-1 | NA
CSASQGAHGYTF | TGCAGTGCTTCCCAGGGGGCGCATGGCTACACCTTC | TRBV20-1 | TRBD1 | TRBJ1-2 | medium-sized
CASSPRDRTYEQYF | TGTGCCAGCTCACCCCGGGACAGAACCTACGAGCAGTACTTC | TRBV18 | TRBD1 | TRBJ2-7 | NA
CASSVVGGGQGAGANVLTF | TGTGCCAGCAGCGTAGTAGGGGGGGGACAGGGTGCTGGGGCCAACGTCCTGACTTTC | TRBV11-2 | TRBD1 | TRBJ2-6 | NA
CASSPPRLAGVSVNYEQYF | TGTGCCTCCTCCCCCCCGCGACTAGCGGGAGTTTCTGTGAACTACGAGCAGTACTTC | TRBV2 | TRBD2 | TRBJ2-7 | NA
CASSANKAVQETQYF | TGCGCCAGCAGCGCTAACAAGGCTGTCCAAGAGACCCAGTACTTC | TRBV4-1 | NA | TRBJ2-5 | many
CASSPGGDYTDTQYF | TGTGCCAGCAGTCCGGGAGGGGATTACACAGATACGCAGTATTTT | TRBV7-9 | TRBD2 | TRBJ2-3 | many
CSASRQGRGSPLHF | TGCAGTGCTAGCCGACAGGGACGTGGATCACCCCTCCACTTT | TRBV20-1 | TRBD1 | TRBJ1-6 | medium-sized
CASSGTGGRQPQHF | TGTGCCAGTTCCGGGACAGGGGGTCGTCAGCCCCAGCATTTT | TRBV6-1 | TRBD1 | TRBJ1-5 | NA
CATSDSPLASAYNEQFF | TGTGCCACCAGTGATTCTCCGCTAGCGTCCGCCTACAATGAGCAGTTCTTC | TRBV24-1 | NA | TRBJ2-1 | NA
CASSGQDTEAFF | TGTGCCAGCAGCGGCCAGGACACTGAAGCTTTCTTT | TRBV9 | NA | TRBJ1-1 | medium-sized
CASSTSYRLHEQYF | TGTGCCAGCAGCACATCCTACAGGCTCCACGAGCAGTACTTC | TRBV27 | NA | TRBJ2-7 | few
CSAYRGPGTEAFF | TGCAGTGCTTACAGGGGCCCGGGGACTGAAGCTTTCTTT | TRBV20-1 | TRBD1 | TRBJ1-1 | medium-sized
CASSDPYEQYF | TGTGCCAGCAGTGACCCCTACGAGCAGTACTTC | TRBV12-3/TRBV12-4 | NA | TRBJ2-7 | NA
CASSPRPSTSYNEQFF | TGTGCCAGCAGCCCCCGGCCCTCCACCTCCTACAATGAGCAGTTCTTC | TRBV11-2 | NA | TRBJ2-1 | NA
CASSITENQPQHF | TGTGCCAGCAGTATTACAGAGAATCAGCCCCAGCATTTT | TRBV27 | NA | TRBJ1-5 | few
CASSEPGQGGEQYF | TGTGCCAGCAGTGAACCGGGACAGGGGGGCGAGCAGTACTTC | TRBV6-1 | TRBD1 | TRBJ2-7 | NA
CASKPQWIEVGEQYF | TGTGCCAGCAAACCGCAATGGATTGAGGTGGGCGAGCAGTACTTC | TRBV27 | NA | TRBJ2-7 | NA
CASSLEATGNINYGYTF | TGTGCCAGCAGCTTAGAGGCGACAGGGAATATTAACTATGGCTACACCTTC | TRBV7-6 | TRBD1 | TRBJ1-2 | medium-sized
CASSLQADSGNTIYF | TGTGCCAGCAGCTTACAGGCTGACTCTGGAAACACCATATATTTT | TRBV7-6 | NA | TRBJ1-3 | medium-sized
CSATRAEGNTIYF | TGCAGTGCTACCCGGGCGGAGGGAAACACCATATATTTT | TRBV20-1 | NA | TRBJ1-3 | few
CSARDFSYNEQFF | TGCAGTGCTAGGGACTTCTCCTACAATGAGCAGTTCTTC | TRBV20-1 | NA | TRBJ2-1 | many
CASSVREKLFF | TGTGCCAGCAGTGTTAGGGAAAAACTGTTTTTT | TRBV2 | NA | TRBJ1-4 | many
CASSESPEQFF | TGTGCCAGCAGTGAAAGTCCCGAGCAGTTCTTC | TRBV2 | NA | TRBJ2-1 | NA
CASSYGGQGGGQPQHF | TGTGCCAGCTCTTACGGCGGACAGGGGGGGGGTCAGCCCCAGCATTTT | TRBV18 | TRBD1 | TRBJ1-5 | many
CASSVRGNTGELFF | TGTGCCAGCAGTGTGAGAGGGAACACCGGGGAGCTGTTTTTT | TRBV2 | NA | TRBJ2-2 | medium-sized
CASSLYGQGSGYTF | TGTGCCAGCAGTTTATATGGACAGGGCAGTGGCTACACCTTC | TRBV12-3/TRBV12-4 | TRBD1 | TRBJ1-2 | medium-sized
CASSTRDGTNSPLHF | TGTGCCAGCAGCACGCGGGACGGCACTAACTCACCCCTCCACTTT | TRBV27 | NA | TRBJ1-6 | NA
CASSPPTGSNTEAFF | TGTGCCAGCAGCCCCCCGACAGGGTCCAACACTGAAGCTTTCTTT | TRBV7-9 | TRBD1 | TRBJ1-1 | medium-sized
CSASGAGLYYNEQFF | TGCAGTGCTAGTGGGGCGGGACTCTACTACAATGAGCAGTTCTTC | TRBV20-1 | NA | TRBJ2-1 | NA
CSARSGQGAGYENTEAFF | TGCAGTGCTAGAAGTGGACAGGGGGCTGGTTATGAGAACACTGAAGCTTTCTTT | TRBV20-1 | TRBD1 | TRBJ1-1 | NA
CASSFLAGRETQYF | TGTGCCAGCAGTTTTCTAGCGGGACGTGAGACCCAGTACTTC | TRBV27 | TRBD2 | TRBJ2-5 | many
CSARDPGTGAYGYTF | TGCAGTGCTAGAGATCCCGGGACAGGGGCCTATGGCTACACCTTC | TRBV20-1 | TRBD1 | TRBJ1-2 | medium-sized
CASSWGQGTGELFF | TGTGCCAGCAGTTGGGGACAGGGCACCGGGGAGCTGTTTTTT | TRBV12-3/TRBV12-4 | TRBD1 | TRBJ2-2 | NA
CASSLPVEETQYF | TGTGCCAGCAGCCTCCCCGTAGAGGAGACCCAGTACTTC | TRBV6-1 | NA | TRBJ2-5 | many
CASSLGRSSSEQYF | TGTGCCAGCAGCTTAGGCAGGAGCTCGTCCGAGCAGTACTTC | TRBV13 | NA | TRBJ2-7 | NA
CASSLGDIYNEQFF | TGCGCCAGCAGCTTGGGGGACATCTACAATGAGCAGTTCTTC | TRBV5-1 | NA | TRBJ2-1 | medium-sized
CASSQWTRTEAFF | TGTGCCAGCAGCCAGTGGACGAGGACTGAAGCTTTCTTT | TRBV7-9 | NA | TRBJ1-1 | NA
CASGTGSYGYTF | TGTGCCAGCGGGACAGGGTCCTATGGCTACACCTTC | TRBV11-1 | TRBD1 | TRBJ1-2 | medium-sized
CASSYADNEQFF | TGTGCCAGCAGTTACGCGGACAATGAGCAGTTCTTC | TRBV6-2/TRBV6-3 | NA | TRBJ2-1 | few
CASSIRLAGGPTDTQYF | TGTGCCAGCAGCATTAGACTAGCGGGAGGGCCCACAGATACGCAGTATTTT | TRBV5-4 | TRBD2 | TRBJ2-3 | many
CASRGLAGAIKQYF | TGTGCCAGCAGGGGACTAGCGGGAGCTATCAAGCAGTACTTC | TRBV28 | TRBD2 | TRBJ2-7 | medium-sized
CASSALAAIQGGYTF | TGTGCCAGCAGCGCCCTGGCAGCAATACAAGGTGGCTACACCTTC | TRBV9 | NA | TRBJ1-2 | NA
CASSLTGTFTYEQCF | TGTGCCAGCAGTTTAACCGGGACTTTTACCTACGAGCAGTGCTTC | TRBV28 | NA | TRBJ2-7 | NA